The 16 T cell receptor beta chains reported below all come from one sample, sequenced in a study of CD8 T cells in Susac syndrome. RNA totalling roughly 0.5 to 1 ug underwent reverse transcription with random hexamers. Each CDR3 protein gets one entry after TCRdb re-called the immunoSEQ multiplex PCR reads with MiXCR. The sample has 300,000 to 350,000 distinct CDR3 sequences; around 92% are singletons. The sequenced sample consisted of CD4+ T cells from PBMCs. These receptor sequences come from a human donor with multiple sclerosis.

The rearrangement joins TRBV5-1 to TRBJ2-1; 7 bases map to TRBD1. Looked up from germline, CDR1 is SGHRS and CDR2 is YFSETQ. The CDR3 is 14 residues long. Germline trimming cut 2 bases from V and 5 bases from J; bases unmatched to any gene: 4. CDR3 coding DNA: TGCGCCAGCAGCTTCGGGACAGTTGACAATGAGCAGTTCTTC. This encodes CASSFGTVDNEQFF.

This chain joins TRBV5-1 and TRBJ1-2; D unclear. V lost 0 bases to trimming and J lost 5 bases, with 14 bases between them. This CDR3 spans 15 amino acids. Germline V CDR1 and CDR2: SGHRS, YFSETQ. CDR3 in amino acids: CASSLVGDSAYGYTF. Here the CDR3 DNA reads TGCGCCAGCAGCTTGGTTGGAGACTCCGCGTATGGCTACACCTTC.

CDR3 DNA sequence: TGTGCCAGCAGCCAAGATTCGACAGGCGCCCTGGGCTACACCTTC. This gives the protein CASSQDSTGALGYTF. The V and J genes are TRBV3-1 and TRBJ1-2, with a weak D call TRBD1 (6 bases). This CDR3 contains 15 residues. V lost 0 bases to trimming and J lost 8 bases, with 16 bases between them. Germline CDR1 and CDR2: LGHDT and YNNKEL (reference sequence).

The chain joins TRBV10-3 to TRBJ2-1, with 11 nucleotides matching TRBD1. V lost 8 bases and J lost 3; bases outside the gene matches: 9. The V gene's germline CDR1 is ENHRY and CDR2 SYGVKD. The CDR3 sequence is 16 residues long. CDR3 amino acids: CAIGTGQGVSYNEQFF. As DNA, the CDR3 is TGTGCCATCGGTACGGGACAGGGGGTTAGCTACAATGAGCAGTTCTTC.

The chain links TRBV12-3 or TRBV12-4 to TRBJ2-3; no firm D call. V was cut by 0 bases and J by 2 bases, with 3 bases left in between. The CDR3 runs 13 residues. For the CDR3, the DNA is TGTGCCAGCAGTTTAGCCTCCACAGATACGCAGTATTTT. Its translation: CASSLASTDTQYF.

The genes are TRBV6-2 or TRBV6-3 and TRBJ1-5; the D is unclear. The CDR3 contains 15 residues. V lost 7 bases to trimming and J lost 7 bases, with 20 bases between them. Looked up from germline, CDR1 is MNHEY and CDR2 is SVGEGT. The CDR3 DNA reads as TGTGCCAGCACCAACCTAGGGCGGAGCGGACAGCCCCAGCATTTT. It translates to CASTNLGRSGQPQHF.

The V gene is TRBV12-3 or TRBV12-4, the J gene TRBJ2-2; 9 nucleotides line up with TRBD2. V shed 9 bases and J 0 bases; nucleotides not matched to a gene: 8. This CDR3 contains 16 residues. CDR3 region: CASFLVAGANTGELFF. The CDR3 DNA reads TGTGCCAGTTTTCTCGTAGCGGGAGCGAACACCGGGGAGCTGTTTTTT.

The chain links TRBV5-5 to TRBJ1-2; D is ambiguous. Germline V lookup: CDR1 SGHKS, CDR2 YYEKEE (reference sequence). This CDR3 contains 16 residues. The V and J ends lost 0 bases and 6 bases respectively, with 18 bases between them. This CDR3 reads CASSLGLAGALDGYTF. The CDR3 region has the DNA TGTGCCAGCAGCTTGGGATTAGCGGGAGCCCTGGATGGCTACACCTTC.

The chain uses TRBV5-6 and TRBJ2-7, with 8 bases lining up with TRBD2. From germline, CDR1 is SGHDT and CDR2 YYEEEE. The CDR3 has 15 amino acids. V lost 5 bases to trimming and J lost 2 bases; unmatched junction nucleotides: 9. CDR3 protein: CASSSAGGLTYEQYF. As DNA, the CDR3 is TGTGCCAGCAGTTCGGCGGGGGGACTAACCTACGAGCAGTACTTC.

The gene calls are TRBV12-3 or TRBV12-4 and TRBJ2-5, with D possibly TRBD2 on 5 matching bases. The CDR3 totals 13 residues. V was shortened by 5 bases and J by 4 bases, with 11 bases between the two germline ends. The CDR3 bases are TGTGCCAGCAGTCTGGGTAGCGCAGAGACCCAGTACTTC. Protein sequence: CASSLGSAETQYF.

The V and J genes are TRBV7-2 and TRBJ2-1; 8 positions match TRBD2. With V trimmed by 0 bases and J by 7 bases, 5 bases remained unmatched. Germline lookup yields CDR1 SGHTA and CDR2 FQGNSA. The CDR3 sequence is 15 residues long. DNA for the CDR3: TGTGCCAGCAGCTTAGCAGCGGGAGCCATAAATGAGCAGTTCTTC. Its protein product is CASSLAAGAINEQFF.

The chain has TRBV5-6 and TRBJ1-5; tentative D call: TRBD1 (5 bases). Germline V CDR1 and CDR2: SGHDT, YYEEEE. The CDR3 loop spans 13 amino acids. Deletions cut 3 bases from V and 6 bases from J, with 10 bases between. The CDR3 here is CASSWQGSQPQHF. For the CDR3, the DNA is TGTGCCAGCAGCTGGCAGGGAAGTCAGCCCCAGCATTTT.

The genes are TRBV5-1 and TRBJ2-5; unclear D gene. V lost 4 bases to trimming and J lost 3 bases, with 10 bases between them. The CDR3 has 13 residues. Germline CDR1 and CDR2: SGHRS and YFSETQ. The CDR3 nucleotides read TGCGCCAGCAGCGGCCTTCTCGAAGAGACCCAGTACTTC. Translating gives CASSGLLEETQYF.

This rearrangement joins TRBV11-2 to TRBJ2-5, with 8 bases matching TRBD2. The germline V gene has CDR1 SGHAT and CDR2 FQNNGV. The CDR3 sequence is 13 residues long. With V trimmed by 5 bases and J by 4 bases, 3 bases remained unmatched. CDR3 sequence reads: CASSPSGRETQYF. The CDR3 DNA is TGTGCCAGCAGCCCTAGCGGGCGAGAGACCCAGTACTTC.

This clonotype was seen just once. This CDR3 reads CASSSGGSTEAFF. The CDR3 DNA follows: TGTGCCAGCAGCTCAGGTGGATCAACTGAAGCTTTCTTT. The chain is built from TRBV9 and TRBJ1-1, with unresolved D. There are 13 residues in the CDR3. V was trimmed by 4 bases and J by 5 bases, leaving 12 bases between them. The V gene's germline CDR1 is SGDLS and CDR2 YYNGEE. Full variable domain (rest looked up from reference TRBV9 and TRBJ1-1): DSGVTQTPKHLITATGQRVTLRCSPRSGDLSVYWYQQSLDQGLQFLIQYYNGEERAKGNILERFSAQQFPDLHSELNLSSLELGDSALYFCASSSGGSTEAFFGQGTRLTVV.

The V call is TRBV18, the J call TRBJ2-3, with TRBD1 identical over 8 bases. The CDR3 is 18 residues long. V lost 3 bases, J lost 2 bases, and 13 bases stayed unmatched. Germline V gives CDR1 KGHSH, CDR2 LQKENI. This CDR3 reads CASSPRQGPGLFTDTQYF. The CDR3 nucleotides are TGTGCCAGCTCACCTCGACAGGGGCCCGGCCTCTTCACAGATACGCAGTATTTT.